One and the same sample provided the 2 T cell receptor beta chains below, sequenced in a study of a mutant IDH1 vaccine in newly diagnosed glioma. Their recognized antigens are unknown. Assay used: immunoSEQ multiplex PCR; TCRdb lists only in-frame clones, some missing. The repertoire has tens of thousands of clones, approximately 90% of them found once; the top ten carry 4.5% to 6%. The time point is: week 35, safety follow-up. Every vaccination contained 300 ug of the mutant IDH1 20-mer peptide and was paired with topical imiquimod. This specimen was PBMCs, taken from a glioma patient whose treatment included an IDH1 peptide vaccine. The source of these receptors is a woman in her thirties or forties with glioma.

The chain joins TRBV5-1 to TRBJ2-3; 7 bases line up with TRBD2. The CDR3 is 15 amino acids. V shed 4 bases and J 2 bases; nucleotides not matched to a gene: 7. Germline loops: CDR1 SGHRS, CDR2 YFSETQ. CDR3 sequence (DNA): TGCGCCAGCAGCCCCATACAGCGGGACACAGATACGCAGTATTTT. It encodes CASSPIQRDTDTQYF. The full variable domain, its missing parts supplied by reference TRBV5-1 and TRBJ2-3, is KAGVTQTPRYLIKTRGQQVTLSCSPISGHRSVSWYQQTPGQGLQFLFEYFSETQRNKGNFPGRFSGRQFSNSRSEMNVSTLELGDSALYLCASSPIQRDTDTQYFGPGTRLTVL.

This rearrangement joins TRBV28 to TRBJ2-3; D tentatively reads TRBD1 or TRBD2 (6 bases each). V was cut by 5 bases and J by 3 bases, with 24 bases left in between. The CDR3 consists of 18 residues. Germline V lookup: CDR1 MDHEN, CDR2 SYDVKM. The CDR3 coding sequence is TGTGCCAGCAGTCCCGGGGGATATGGGGGCGGAATTACAGATACGCAGTATTTT. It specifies CASSPGGYGGGITDTQYF.